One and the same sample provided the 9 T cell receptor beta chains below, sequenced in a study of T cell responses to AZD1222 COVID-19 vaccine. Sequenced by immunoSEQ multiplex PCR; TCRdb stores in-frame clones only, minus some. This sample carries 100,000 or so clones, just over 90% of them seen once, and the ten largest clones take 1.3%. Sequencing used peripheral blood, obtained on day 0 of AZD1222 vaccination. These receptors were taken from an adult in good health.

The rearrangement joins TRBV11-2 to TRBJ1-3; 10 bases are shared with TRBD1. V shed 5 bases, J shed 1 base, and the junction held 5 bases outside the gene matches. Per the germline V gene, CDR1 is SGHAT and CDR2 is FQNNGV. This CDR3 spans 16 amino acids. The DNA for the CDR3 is TGTGCCAGCAGCCGAGACAGGGGGCTTTCTGGAAACACCATATATTTT. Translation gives CASSRDRGLSGNTIYF.

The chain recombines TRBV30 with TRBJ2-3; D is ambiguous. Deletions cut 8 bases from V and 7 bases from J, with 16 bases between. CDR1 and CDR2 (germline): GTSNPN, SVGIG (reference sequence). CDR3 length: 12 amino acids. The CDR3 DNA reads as TGTGCCCCCAGGACCTGGGGTCATACGCAGTATTTT. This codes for CAPRTWGHTQYF.

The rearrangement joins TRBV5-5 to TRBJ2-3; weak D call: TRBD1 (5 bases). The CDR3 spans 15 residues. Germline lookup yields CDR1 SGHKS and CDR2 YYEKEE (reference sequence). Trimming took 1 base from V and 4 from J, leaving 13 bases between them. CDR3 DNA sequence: TGTGCCAGCAGCTTGATCGGGCAGGGTGCAGATACGCAGTATTTT. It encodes CASSLIGQGADTQYF.

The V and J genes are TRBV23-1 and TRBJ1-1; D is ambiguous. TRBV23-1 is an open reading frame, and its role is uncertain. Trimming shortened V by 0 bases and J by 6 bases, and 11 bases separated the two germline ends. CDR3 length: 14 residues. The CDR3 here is CASSQSFRSAEAFF. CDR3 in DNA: TGCGCCAGCAGTCAATCGTTCCGTTCGGCTGAAGCTTTCTTT.

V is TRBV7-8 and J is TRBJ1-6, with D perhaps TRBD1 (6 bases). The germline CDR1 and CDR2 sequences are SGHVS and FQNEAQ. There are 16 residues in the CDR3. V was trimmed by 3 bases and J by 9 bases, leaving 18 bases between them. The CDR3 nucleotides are TGTGCCAGCAGCTTTTGGTTGGACAGAAGCGGTTCACCCCTCCACTTT. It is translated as CASSFWLDRSGSPLHF.

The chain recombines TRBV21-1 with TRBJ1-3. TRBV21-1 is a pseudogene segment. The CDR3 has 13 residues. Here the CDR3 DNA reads TGTGCCAGCAGCTTTTTCAACGGGGACACCATATATTTT. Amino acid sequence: CASSFFNGDTIYF.

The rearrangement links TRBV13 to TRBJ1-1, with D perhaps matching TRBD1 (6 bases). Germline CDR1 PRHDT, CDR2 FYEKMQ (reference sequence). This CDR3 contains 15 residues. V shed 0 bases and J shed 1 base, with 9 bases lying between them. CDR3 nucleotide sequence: TGTGCCAGCAGCTTAGGACAGGGAGGGAACACTGAAGCTTTCTTT. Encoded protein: CASSLGQGGNTEAFF.

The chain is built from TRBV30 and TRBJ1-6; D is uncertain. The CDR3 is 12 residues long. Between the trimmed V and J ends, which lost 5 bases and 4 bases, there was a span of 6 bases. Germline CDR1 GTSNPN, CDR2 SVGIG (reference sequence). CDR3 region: CAWQLYNSPLHF. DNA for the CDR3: TGTGCCTGGCAGCTTTATAATTCACCCCTCCACTTT.

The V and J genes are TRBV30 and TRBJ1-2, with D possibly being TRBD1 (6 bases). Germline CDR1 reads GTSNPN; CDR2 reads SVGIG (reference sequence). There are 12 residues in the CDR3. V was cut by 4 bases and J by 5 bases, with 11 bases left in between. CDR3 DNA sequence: TGTGCCTGGATGGACAGTGGATATGGCTACACCTTC. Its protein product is CAWMDSGYGYTF. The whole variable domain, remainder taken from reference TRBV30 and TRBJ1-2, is SQTIHQWPATLVQPVGSPLSLECTVEGTSNPNLYWYRQAAGRGLQLLFYSVGIGQISSEVPQNLSASRPQDRQFILSSKKLLLSDSGFYLCAWMDSGYGYTFGSGTRLTVV.